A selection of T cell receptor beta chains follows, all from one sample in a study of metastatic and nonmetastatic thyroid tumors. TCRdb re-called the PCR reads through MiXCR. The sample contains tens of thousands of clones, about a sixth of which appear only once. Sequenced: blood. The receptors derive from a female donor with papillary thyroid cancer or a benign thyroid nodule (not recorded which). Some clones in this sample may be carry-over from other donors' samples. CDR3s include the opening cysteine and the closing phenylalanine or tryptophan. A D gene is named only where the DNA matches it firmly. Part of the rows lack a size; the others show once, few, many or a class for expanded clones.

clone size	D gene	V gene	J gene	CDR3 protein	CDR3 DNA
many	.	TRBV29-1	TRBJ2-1	CSASASVVNEQFF	TGCAGCGCCTCGGCTAGCGTGGTGAATGAGCAGTTCTTC
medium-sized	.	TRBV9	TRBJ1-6	CASSPSSSYNSPLHF	TGTGCCAGCAGTCCCAGTAGCTCCTATAATTCACCCCTCCACTTT
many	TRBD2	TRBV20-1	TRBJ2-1	CSARLAGTNNEQFF	TGCAGTGCTAGACTAGCGGGGACTAACAATGAGCAGTTCTTC
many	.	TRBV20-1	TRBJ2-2	CSAARGGRELFF	TGCAGTGCTGCCAGGGGTGGGCGGGAGCTGTTTTTT
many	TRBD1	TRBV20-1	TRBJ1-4	CSARIETGTGSRNEKLFF	TGCAGTGCTAGGATCGAAACCGGGACAGGGAGCAGAAATGAAAAACTGTTTTTT
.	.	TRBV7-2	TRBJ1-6	CASSLWTFNSPLHF	TGTGCCAGCAGCCTGTGGACTTTTAATTCACCCCTCCACTTT
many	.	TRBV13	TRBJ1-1	CASSLIRDTRNTEAFF	TGTGCCAGCAGCCTAATCCGGGACACCCGGAACACTGAAGCTTTCTTT
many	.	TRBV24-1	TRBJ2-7	CATSAGGEQYF	TGTGCCACCAGTGCTGGCGGCGAGCAGTACTTC
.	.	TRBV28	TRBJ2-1	CASSPPLLRGRSYNEQFF	TGTGCCAGCAGTCCGCCCCTGCTTAGAGGAAGATCCTACAATGAGCAGTTCTTC
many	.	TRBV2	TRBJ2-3	CASRLADTQYF	TGTGCCAGTCGACTAGCAGATACGCAGTATTTT
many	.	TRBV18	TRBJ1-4	CASRHGQNDEKLFF	TGTGCCAGCCGCCATGGACAGAACGATGAAAAACTGTTTTTT
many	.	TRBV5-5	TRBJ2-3	CASSREGGIPDTQYF	TGTGCCAGCAGCCGTGAGGGCGGGATACCAGATACGCAGTATTTT
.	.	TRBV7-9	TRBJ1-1	CASSLGQSTDTEAFF	TGTGCCAGCAGCTTAGGGCAGAGCACCGACACTGAAGCTTTCTTT
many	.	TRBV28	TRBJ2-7	CASRTSLGTREQYF	TGTGCCAGCAGGACCAGCCTCGGGACACGGGAGCAGTACTTC
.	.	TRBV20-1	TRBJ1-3	CSARLGRGNTIYF	TGCAGTGCTAGACTCGGACGGGGAAACACCATATATTTT
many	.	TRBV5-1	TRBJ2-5	CASRFSGQETQYF	TGCGCCAGCAGATTTAGCGGCCAAGAGACCCAGTACTTC
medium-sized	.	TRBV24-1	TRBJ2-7	CATSPGDLYEQYF	TGTGCCACCAGCCCAGGGGACCTCTACGAGCAGTACTTC
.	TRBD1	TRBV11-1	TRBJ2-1	CASIFVRGSYNEQFF	TGTGCCAGCATCTTTGTCAGGGGGTCCTACAATGAGCAGTTCTTC
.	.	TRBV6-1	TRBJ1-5	CASSPTMGAGKPQHF	TGTGCCAGCAGTCCCACGATGGGGGCTGGTAAGCCCCAGCATTTT
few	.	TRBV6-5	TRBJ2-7	CASSSTARAVSDYEQYF	TGTGCCAGCAGTTCCACGGCAAGGGCGGTCAGTGACTACGAGCAGTACTTC
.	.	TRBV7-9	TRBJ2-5	CASSRGGAGEETQYF	TGTGCCAGCAGCCGCGGAGGGGCTGGAGAAGAGACCCAGTACTTC
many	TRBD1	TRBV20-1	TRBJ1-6	CSAPGQGNSPLHF	TGCAGTGCTCCCGGACAGGGGAATTCACCCCTCCACTTT
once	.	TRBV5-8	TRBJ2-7	CASSLRRGHVLDQYF	TGTGCCAGCAGCTTGCGGCGGGGACACGTACTTGATCAGTACTTC
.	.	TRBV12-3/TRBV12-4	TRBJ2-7	CANSSRPLSYEQYF	TGTGCCAACAGTTCGCGGCCCCTCTCCTACGAGCAGTACTTC
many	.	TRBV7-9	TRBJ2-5	CASSLGLGMGETQYF	TGTGCCAGCAGCTTAGGGCTGGGAATGGGGGAGACCCAGTACTTC
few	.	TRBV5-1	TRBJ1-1	CASSLSWNLEAFF	TGCGCCAGCAGCTTATCATGGAACCTTGAAGCTTTCTTT
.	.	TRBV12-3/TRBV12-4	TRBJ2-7	CASKLGGTAHPEQYF	TGTGCCAGCAAGTTAGGCGGGACGGCCCATCCCGAGCAGTACTTC
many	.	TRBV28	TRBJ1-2	CASSSPKKANYGYTF	TGTGCCAGCAGTTCTCCGAAGAAGGCTAACTATGGCTACACCTTC
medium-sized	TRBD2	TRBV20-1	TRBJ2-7	CSVPTSDYEQYF	TGCAGTGTCCCGACTAGCGATTACGAGCAGTACTTC
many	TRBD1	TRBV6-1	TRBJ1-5	CASGGQGYQPQHF	TGTGCCAGCGGGGGACAGGGGTATCAGCCCCAGCATTTT